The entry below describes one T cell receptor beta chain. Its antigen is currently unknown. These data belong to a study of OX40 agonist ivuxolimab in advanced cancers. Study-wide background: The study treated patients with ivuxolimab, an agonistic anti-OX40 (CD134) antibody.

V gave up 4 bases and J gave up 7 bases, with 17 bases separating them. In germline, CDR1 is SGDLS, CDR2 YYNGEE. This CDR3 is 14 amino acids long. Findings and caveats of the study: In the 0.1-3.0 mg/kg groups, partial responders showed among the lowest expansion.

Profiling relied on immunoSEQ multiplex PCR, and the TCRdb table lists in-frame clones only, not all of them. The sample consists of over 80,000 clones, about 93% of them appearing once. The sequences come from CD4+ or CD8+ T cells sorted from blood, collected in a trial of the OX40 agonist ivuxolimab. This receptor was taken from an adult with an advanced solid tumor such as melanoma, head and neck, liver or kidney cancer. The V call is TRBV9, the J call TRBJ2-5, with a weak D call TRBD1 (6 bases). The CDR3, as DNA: TGTGCCAGCAGCACCACCGGGACACCCTCGACCCAGTACTTC. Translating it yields CASSTTGTPSTQYF. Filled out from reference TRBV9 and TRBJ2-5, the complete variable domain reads DSGVTQTPKHLITATGQRVTLRCSPRSGDLSVYWYQQSLDQGLQFLIQYYNGEERAKGNILERFSAQQFPDLHSELNLSSLELGDSALYFCASSTTGTPSTQYFGPGTRLLVL.